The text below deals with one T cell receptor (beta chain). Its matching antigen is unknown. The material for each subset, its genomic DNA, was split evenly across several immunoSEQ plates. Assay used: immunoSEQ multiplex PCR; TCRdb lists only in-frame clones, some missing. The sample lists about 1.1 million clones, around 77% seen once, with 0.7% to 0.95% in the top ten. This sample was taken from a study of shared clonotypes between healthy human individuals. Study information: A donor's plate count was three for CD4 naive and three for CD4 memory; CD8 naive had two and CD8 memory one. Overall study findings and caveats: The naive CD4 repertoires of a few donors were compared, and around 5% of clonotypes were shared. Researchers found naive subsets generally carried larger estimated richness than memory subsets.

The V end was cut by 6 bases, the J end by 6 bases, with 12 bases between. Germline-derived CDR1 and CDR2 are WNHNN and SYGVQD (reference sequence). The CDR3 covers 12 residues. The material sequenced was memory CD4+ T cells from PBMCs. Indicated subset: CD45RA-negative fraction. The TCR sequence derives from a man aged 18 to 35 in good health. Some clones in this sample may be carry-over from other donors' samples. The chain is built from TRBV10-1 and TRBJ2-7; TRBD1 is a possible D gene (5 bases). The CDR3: CASRQDLVEQYF. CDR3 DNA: TGCGCCAGCAGACAGGATTTGGTCGAGCAGTACTTC.